This paragraph reports one T cell receptor beta chain. The antigen is unknown. The sample belongs to a study of cytomegalovirus exposure and HLA in healthy donors. Notes on the study in general: V- and J-gene trimming of TCR beta was linked (in a later analysis) to a missense DCLRE1C variant. A prior analysis recorded that most TCR beta V segments were productive about 90% or about 30% of the time.

V dropped 1 base and J dropped 8 bases, with 9 bases sitting between them. Germline values: CDR1 MNHNS, CDR2 SASEGT. The CDR3 loop spans 14 amino acids. This PCR relied on a set of 60 Vbeta primers and 13 Jbeta primers. Per the original methods: The authors later counted 65 million to 80 million unique TCR beta chains, 9.5 million to 13 million of them shared. TCRdb keeps only in-frame clones here, not all; method: immunoSEQ multiplex PCR. The V and J calls and the clone size are those of that table, but D and trimming were determined from the DNA. The sample carries around 36,000 clones, about four fifths recorded once.

The V and J genes are TRBV6-1 and TRBJ1-6; D is perhaps TRBD1 (5 bases). Specimen: PBMCs. The TCR was taken from a woman between 35 and 50 years old in good health and CMV-seronegative. CDR3 sequence (DNA): TGTGCCAGCAGTGAAGATGCGGGGGATTCACCCCTCCACTTT. This encodes CASSEDAGDSPLHF.